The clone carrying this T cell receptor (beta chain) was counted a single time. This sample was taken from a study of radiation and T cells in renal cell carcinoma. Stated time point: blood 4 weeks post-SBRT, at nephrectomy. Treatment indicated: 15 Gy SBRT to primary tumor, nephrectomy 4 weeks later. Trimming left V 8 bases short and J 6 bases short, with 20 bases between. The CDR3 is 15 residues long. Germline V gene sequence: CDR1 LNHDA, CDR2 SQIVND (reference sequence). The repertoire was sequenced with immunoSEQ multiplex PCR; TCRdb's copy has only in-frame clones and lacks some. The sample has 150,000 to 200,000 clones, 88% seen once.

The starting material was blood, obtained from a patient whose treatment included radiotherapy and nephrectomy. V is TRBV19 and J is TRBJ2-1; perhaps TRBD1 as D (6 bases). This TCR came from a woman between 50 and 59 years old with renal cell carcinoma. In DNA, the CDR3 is TGTGCCAGTCGCTTTACAGGGTTTAACATCAATGAGCAGTTCTTC. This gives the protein CASRFTGFNINEQFF.